This T cell receptor (beta chain) was recovered during a study of technical replicates of blood from a handful of donors (dated by TCRdb to 2016 to 2017). V and J are trimmed by 4 bases and 4 bases, and the gene matches miss 7 bases of the junction. There are 15 amino acids in the CDR3, from cysteine to phenylalanine inclusive. The kept DNA is CDR3 alone, 45 bases in frame from the first base. The germline V gene (reference sequence) yields GTSNPN for CDR1 and SVGIG for CDR2. With respect to this clone: Its antigen remains unidentified. Per-nucleotide qualities are absent, and no much larger clonotype sits a single base away.

The receptor library was made with the immunoSEQ multiplex PCR assay. TCRdb's version of the immuneACCESS table is confined to in-frame rearrangements and falls short of the full clone set. An unresolved V gene accounts for under half of the shortfall where checked; the remainder is of unknown origin. In all, the sample holds about 81,000 clones, and about 97% of those were seen once. Around 0.18% of the sample belongs to the ten largest clones. Sequenced: T cells isolated from PBMCs. The source is a human donor in good health. The chain links TRBV30 with TRBJ1-1; TRBD1 lines up with 12 middle nucleotides. The nucleotides are TGTGCCTGGAAGGGACAGGGGGCTGGGAGCACTGAAGCTTTCTTT. Translation gives CAWKGQGAGSTEAFF.